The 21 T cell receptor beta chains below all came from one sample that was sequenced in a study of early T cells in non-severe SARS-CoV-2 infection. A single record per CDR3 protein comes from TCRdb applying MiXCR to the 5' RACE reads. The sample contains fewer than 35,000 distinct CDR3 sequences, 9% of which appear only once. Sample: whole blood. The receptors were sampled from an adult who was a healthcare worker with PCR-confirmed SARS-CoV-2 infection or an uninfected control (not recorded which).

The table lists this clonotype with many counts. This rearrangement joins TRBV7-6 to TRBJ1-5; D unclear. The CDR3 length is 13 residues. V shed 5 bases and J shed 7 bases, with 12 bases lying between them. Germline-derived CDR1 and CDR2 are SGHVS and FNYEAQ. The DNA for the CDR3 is TGTGCCAGCAGCAACTACGCAGACCAGCCCCAGCATTTT. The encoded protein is CASSNYADQPQHF.

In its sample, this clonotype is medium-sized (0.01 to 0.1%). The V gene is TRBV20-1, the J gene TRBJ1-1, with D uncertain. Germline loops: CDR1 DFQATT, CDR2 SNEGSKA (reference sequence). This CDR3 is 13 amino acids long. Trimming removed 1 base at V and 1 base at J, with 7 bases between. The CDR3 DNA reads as TGCAGTGCTAGAGGTGTCACGAACACTGAAGCTTTCTTT. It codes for CSARGVTNTEAFF.

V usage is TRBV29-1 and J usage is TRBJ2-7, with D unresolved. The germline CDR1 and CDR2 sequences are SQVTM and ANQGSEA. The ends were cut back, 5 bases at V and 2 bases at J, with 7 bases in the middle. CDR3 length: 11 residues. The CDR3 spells CSVLQTYEQYF. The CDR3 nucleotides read TGCAGCGTTCTACAGACCTACGAGCAGTACTTC.

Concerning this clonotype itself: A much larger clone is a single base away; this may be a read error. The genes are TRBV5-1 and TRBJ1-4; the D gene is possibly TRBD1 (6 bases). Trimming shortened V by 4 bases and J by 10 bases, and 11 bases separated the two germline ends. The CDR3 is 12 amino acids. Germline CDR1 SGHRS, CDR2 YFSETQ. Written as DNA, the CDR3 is TGCGCCAGCAGCGGGACATGCATAAAACTGTTTTTT. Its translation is CASSGTCIKLFF.

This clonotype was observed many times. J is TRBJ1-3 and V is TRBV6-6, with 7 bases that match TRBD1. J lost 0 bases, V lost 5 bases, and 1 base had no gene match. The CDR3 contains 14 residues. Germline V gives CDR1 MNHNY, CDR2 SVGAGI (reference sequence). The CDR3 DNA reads TGTGCCAGCAGTCCAGGGGGCTCTGGAAACACCATATATTTT. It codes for CASSPGGSGNTIYF.

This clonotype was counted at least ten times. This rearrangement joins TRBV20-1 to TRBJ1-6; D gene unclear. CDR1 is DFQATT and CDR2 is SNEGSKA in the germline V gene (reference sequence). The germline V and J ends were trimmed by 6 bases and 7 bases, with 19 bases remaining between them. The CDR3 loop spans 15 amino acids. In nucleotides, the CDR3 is TGCAGTGCCTCCTCCCTCCAGGAAGAGAATTCACCCCTCCACTTT. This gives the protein CSASSLQEENSPLHF.

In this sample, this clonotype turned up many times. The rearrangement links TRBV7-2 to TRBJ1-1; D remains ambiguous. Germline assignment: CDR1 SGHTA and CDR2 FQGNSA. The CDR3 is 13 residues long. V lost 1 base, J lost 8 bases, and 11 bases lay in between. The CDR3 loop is CASSLGGGREAFF. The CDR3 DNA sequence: TGTGCCAGCAGCTTAGGAGGAGGTCGCGAAGCTTTCTTT.

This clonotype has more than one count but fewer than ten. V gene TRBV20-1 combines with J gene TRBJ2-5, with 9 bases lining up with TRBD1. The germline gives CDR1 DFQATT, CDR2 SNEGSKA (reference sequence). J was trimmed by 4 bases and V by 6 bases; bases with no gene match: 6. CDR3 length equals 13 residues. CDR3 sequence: CSAPDRGGETQYF. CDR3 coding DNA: TGCAGTGCCCCGGACAGGGGCGGAGAGACCCAGTACTTC.

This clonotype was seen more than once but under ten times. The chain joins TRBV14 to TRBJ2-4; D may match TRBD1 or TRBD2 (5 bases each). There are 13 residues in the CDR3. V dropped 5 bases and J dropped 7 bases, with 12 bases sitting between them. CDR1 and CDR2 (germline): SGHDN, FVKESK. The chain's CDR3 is CASSTPGDNIQYF. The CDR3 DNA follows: TGTGCCAGCAGCACCCCCGGGGACAACATTCAGTACTTC.

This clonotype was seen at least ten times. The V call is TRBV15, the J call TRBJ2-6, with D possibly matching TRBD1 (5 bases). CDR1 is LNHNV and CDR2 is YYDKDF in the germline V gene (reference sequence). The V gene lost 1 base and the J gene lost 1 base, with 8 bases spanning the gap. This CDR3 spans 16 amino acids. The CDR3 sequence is CATSRAGPSGANVLTF. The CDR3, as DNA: TGTGCCACCAGCAGAGCAGGGCCTTCTGGGGCCAACGTCCTGACTTTC.

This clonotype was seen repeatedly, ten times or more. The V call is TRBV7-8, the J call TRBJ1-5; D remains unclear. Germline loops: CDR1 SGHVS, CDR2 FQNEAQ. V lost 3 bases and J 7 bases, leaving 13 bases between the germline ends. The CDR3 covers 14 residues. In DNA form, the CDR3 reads TGTGCCAGCAGCTTTTCTGGGGTGAACCAGCCCCAGCATTTT. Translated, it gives CASSFSGVNQPQHF.

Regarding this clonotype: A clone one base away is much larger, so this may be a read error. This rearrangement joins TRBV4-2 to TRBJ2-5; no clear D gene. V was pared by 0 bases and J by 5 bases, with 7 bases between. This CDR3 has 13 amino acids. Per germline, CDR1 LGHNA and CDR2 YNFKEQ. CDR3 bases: TGTGCCAGCAGCCAAGACCAAGGGGAGACCCAGTACTTC. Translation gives CASSQDQGETQYF.

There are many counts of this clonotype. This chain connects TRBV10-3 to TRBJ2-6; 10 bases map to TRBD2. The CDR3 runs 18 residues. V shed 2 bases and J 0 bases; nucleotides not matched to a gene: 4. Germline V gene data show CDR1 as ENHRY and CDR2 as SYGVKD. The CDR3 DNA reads TGTGCCATCAGTGAGGTAGCGGGGGGCCTCTCTGGGGCCAACGTCCTGACTTTC. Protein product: CAISEVAGGLSGANVLTF.

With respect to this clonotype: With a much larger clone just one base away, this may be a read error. The CDR3: CVSSLRRGLTQETQYF. DNA of the CDR3: TGTGTCAGCAGCTTACGCCGTGGTCTTACCCAAGAGACCCAGTACTTC. J is TRBJ2-5 and V is TRBV11-3; no firm D call. The CDR3 runs 16 residues. Germline CDR1 is SGHNT and CDR2 is YENEEA.

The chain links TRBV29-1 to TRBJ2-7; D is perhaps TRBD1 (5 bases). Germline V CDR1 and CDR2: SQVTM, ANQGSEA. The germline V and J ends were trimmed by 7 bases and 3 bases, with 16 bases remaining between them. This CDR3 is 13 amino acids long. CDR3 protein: CSAQGVEYYEQYF. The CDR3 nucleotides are TGCAGCGCCCAGGGTGTGGAATACTACGAGCAGTACTTC.

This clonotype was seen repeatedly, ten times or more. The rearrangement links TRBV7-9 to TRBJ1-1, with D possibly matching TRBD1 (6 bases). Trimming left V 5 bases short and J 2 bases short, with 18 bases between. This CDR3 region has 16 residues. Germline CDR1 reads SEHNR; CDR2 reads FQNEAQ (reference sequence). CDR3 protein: CASSPGWGAVNTEAFF. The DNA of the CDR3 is TGTGCCAGCAGCCCAGGTTGGGGGGCTGTAAACACTGAAGCTTTCTTT.

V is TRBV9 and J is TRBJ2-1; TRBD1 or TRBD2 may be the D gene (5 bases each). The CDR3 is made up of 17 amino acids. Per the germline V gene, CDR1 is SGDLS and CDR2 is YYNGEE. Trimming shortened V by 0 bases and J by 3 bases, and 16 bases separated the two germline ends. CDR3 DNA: TGTGCCAGCAGCGTAGAACTTTACGGGACGTACTACAATGAGCAGTTCTTC. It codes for CASSVELYGTYYNEQFF.

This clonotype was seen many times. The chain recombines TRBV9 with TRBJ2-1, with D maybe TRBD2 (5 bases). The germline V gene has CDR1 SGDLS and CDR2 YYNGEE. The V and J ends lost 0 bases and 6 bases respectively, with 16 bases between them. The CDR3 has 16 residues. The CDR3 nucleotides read TGTGCCAGCAGCGTAGGTGAGGGTAGGGTCCCCAATGAGCAGTTCTTC. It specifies CASSVGEGRVPNEQFF.

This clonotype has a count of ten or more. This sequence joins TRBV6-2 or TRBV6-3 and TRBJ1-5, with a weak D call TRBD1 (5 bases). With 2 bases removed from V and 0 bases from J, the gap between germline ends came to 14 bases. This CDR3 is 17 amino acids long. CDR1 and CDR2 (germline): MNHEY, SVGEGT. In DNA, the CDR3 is TGTGCCAGCAGTTACGGGTTGACAGACTATAGCAATCAGCCCCAGCATTTT. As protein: CASSYGLTDYSNQPQHF.

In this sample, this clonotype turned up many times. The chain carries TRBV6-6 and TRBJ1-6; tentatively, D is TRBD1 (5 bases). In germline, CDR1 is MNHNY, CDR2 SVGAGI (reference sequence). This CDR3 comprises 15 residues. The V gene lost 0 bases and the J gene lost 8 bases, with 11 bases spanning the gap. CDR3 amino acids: CASSYSGQGDSPLHF. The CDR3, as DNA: TGTGCCAGCAGTTACTCAGGTCAGGGAGATTCACCCCTCCACTTT.

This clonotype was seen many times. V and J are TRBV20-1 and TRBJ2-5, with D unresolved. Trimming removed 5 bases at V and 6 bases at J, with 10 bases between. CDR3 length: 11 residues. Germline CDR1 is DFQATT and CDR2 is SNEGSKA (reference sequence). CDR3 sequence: CSASQRQTQYF. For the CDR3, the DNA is TGCAGTGCTTCCCAAAGGCAGACCCAGTACTTC.